Shown below are 4 T cell receptor beta chains from a single sample sequenced in a study of T-cell reconstitution after alpha-beta-depleted transplantation in children. The TCRbeta library incorporated unique molecular identifiers. From the PCR reads, TCRdb called clonotypes with MiXCR, one entry per CDR3 protein. Among more than 300,000 distinct CDR3 sequences, about a sixth were seen once, and the ten largest hold just over 40%. The sequences come from PBMCs, mostly from graft donor cells, collected 360 days after TCRalphabeta/CD19-depleted stem cell transplant. Receptor source: a male patient aged 2-9 years who had a stem cell transplant for acute lymphoblastic leukemia, so the T cells may come from the graft donor.

The chain is built from TRBV27 and TRBJ1-1; D not resolved. This CDR3 comprises 10 residues. The V and J ends lost 9 bases and 10 bases respectively, with 12 bases between them. Germline values: CDR1 MNHEY, CDR2 SMNVEV (reference sequence). This CDR3 reads CARKVVRAFF. The CDR3 coding sequence is TGTGCCAGGAAGGTGGTGAGAGCTTTCTTT.

The chain has TRBV29-1 and TRBJ2-7; 7 bases match TRBD2. The CDR3 totals 12 residues. CDR1 is SQVTM, CDR2 ANQGSEA, per germline. The V gene end was trimmed by 0 bases and the J gene end by 5 bases; junction bases not matched to a gene: 1. The CDR3 DNA is TGCAGCGTTGAAGATGGGGGGGACGAGCAGTACTTC. Translated: CSVEDGGDEQYF.

The V gene is TRBV6-1, the J gene TRBJ2-7; 7 nucleotides match TRBD1. V shed 10 bases, J shed 0 bases, and the junction held 6 bases outside the gene matches. This CDR3 region has 13 residues. Germline V lookup: CDR1 MNHNS, CDR2 SASEGT. CDR3 sequence (DNA): TGTGCCACCCAGGGGGACAACTCCTACGAGCAGTACTTC. Translation gives CATQGDNSYEQYF.

This clonotype was detected only once. The junction shows a germline mismatch at one end, possibly a read error. This sequence joins TRBV7-9 and TRBJ2-6, with D tentatively TRBD2 (6 bases). The CDR3 runs 17 residues. Germline CDR1 reads SEHNR; CDR2 reads FQNEAQ (reference sequence). Written as DNA, the CDR3 is TGTGCCACCAGCTTAGCGGTCGGGGTTCCTGGGGCCAACGTCCTGACTTTC. Protein: CATSLAVGVPGANVLTF.